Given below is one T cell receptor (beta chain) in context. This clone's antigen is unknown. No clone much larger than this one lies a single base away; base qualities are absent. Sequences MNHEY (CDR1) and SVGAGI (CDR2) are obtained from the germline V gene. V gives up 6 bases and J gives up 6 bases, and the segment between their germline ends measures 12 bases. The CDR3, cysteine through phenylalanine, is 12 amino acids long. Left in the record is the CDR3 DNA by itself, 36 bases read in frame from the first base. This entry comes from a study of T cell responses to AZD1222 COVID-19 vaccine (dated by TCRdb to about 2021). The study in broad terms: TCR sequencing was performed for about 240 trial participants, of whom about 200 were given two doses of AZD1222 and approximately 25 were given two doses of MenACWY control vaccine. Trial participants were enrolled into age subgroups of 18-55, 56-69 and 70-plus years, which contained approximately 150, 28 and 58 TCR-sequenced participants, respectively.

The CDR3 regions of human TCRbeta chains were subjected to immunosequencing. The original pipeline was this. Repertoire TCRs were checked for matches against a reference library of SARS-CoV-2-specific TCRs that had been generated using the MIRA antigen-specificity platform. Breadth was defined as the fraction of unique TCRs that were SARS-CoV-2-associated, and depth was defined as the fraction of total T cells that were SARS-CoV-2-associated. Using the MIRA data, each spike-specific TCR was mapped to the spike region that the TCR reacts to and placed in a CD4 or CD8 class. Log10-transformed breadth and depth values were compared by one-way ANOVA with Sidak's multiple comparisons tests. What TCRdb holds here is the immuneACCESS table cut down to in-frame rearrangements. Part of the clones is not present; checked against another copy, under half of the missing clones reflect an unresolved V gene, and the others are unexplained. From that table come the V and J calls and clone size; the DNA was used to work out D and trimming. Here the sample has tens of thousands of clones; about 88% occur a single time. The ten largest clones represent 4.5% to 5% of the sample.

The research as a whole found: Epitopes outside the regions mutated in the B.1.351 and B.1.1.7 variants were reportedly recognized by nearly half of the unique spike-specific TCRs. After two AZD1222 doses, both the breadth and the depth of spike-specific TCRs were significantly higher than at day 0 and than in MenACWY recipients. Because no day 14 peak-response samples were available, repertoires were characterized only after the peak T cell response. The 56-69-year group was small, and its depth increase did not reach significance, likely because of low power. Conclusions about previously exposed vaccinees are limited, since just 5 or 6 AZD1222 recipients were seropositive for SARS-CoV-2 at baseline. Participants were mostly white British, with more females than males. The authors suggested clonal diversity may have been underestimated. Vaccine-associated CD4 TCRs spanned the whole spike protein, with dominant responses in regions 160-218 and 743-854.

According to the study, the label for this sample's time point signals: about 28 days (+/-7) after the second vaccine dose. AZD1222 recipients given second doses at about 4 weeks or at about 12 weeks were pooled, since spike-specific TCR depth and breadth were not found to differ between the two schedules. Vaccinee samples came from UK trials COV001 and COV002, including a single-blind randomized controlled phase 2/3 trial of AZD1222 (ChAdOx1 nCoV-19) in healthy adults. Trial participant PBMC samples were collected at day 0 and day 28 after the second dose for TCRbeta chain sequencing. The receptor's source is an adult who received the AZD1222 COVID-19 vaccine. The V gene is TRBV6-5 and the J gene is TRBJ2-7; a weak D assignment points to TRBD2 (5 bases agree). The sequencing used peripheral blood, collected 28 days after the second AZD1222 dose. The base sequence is TGTGCCAGCAGCCGGATAAGCGGCGAGCAGTACTTC. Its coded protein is CASSRISGEQYF.